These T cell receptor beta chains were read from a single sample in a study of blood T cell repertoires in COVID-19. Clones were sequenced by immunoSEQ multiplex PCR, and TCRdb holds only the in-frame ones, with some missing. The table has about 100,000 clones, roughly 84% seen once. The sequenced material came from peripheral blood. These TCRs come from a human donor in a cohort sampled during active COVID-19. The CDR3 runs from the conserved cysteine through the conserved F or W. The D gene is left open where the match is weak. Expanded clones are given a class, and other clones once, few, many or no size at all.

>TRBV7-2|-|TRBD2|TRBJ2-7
TGTGCCAGCAGCTCACCCCGGACTAGCGGGAGAAGGTACGAGCAGTACTTC
CASSSPRTSGRRYEQYF
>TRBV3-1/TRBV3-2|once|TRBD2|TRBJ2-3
TGTGCCAGCAGCCAAGAGGCCTCTAGCGGGCATCATGATTTT
CASSQEASSGHHDF
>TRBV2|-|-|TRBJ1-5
TGTGCCAGCAGGGGGGGTAGGAGCAATCAGCCCCAGCATTTT
CASRGGRSNQPQHF
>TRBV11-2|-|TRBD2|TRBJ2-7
TGTGCCAGCAGCTTGGCCGATAGGACTAGCGGGGGGCGTCTCGAGCAGTACTTC
CASSLADRTSGGRLEQYF
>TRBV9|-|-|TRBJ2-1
TGTGCCAGCAGCGCCTCTACCGGGGGAAACAATGAGCAGTTCTTC
CASSASTGGNNEQFF
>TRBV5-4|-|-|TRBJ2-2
TGTGCCAGCAGCTTGGACAGGGACGGGGAGCTGTTTTTT
CASSLDRDGELFF
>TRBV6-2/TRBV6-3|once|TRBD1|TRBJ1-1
TGTGCCAGCAGTTATTTTCGGTCTGCGTTGGGACAGAGAAACACTGAAGCTTTCTTT
CASSYFRSALGQRNTEAFF
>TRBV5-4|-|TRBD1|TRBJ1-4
TGTGCCAGCAGCCGCACACAGGGGTCTAATGAAAAACTGTTTTTT
CASSRTQGSNEKLFF
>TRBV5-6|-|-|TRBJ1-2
TGTGCCAGCAGCCCGACTAGTCGGGATGGCTACACCTTC
CASSPTSRDGYTF
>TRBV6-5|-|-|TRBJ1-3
TGTGCCAGCAGTTACCAATTCTCTGGAAACACCATATATTTT
CASSYQFSGNTIYF
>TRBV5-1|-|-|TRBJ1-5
TGCGCCAGCAGCTTAGTGGCAGGCAATCAGCCCCAGCATTTT
CASSLVAGNQPQHF
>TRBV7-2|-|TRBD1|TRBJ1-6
TGTGCCAGCAGCTCGCAGGACAGGGGGCGTAATTCACCCCTCCACTTT
CASSSQDRGRNSPLHF
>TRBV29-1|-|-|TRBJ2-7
TGCAGCGTTGGGCAGGGCGGCTCCTACGAGCAGTACTTC
CSVGQGGSYEQYF
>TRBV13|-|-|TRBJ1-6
TGTGCCAGCAGCTTAGCGCGGGGTAATTCACCCCTCCACTTT
CASSLARGNSPLHF
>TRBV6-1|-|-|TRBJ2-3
TGTGCCAGCAGTGAACTAGGGGGAGGGCCGATAGATACGCAGTATTTT
CASSELGGGPIDTQYF
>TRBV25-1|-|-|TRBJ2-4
TGTGCCAGCAGCCTAGGGAGTCAGTCCCAGAGCATTCAGTACTTC
CASSLGSQSQSIQYF
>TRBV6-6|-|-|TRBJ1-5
TGTGCCAGCAGTCTTGGGCGAGGGAACCCGACTTATAGCAATCAGCCCCAGCATTTT
CASSLGRGNPTYSNQPQHF
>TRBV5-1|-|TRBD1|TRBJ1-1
TGCGCCAGCAGCTTCGCTGGGACAGACAAGAACACTGAAGCTTTCTTT
CASSFAGTDKNTEAFF
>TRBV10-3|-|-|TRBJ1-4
TGTGCCATCGGGACATCAGAAAAACTGTTTTTT
CAIGTSEKLFF
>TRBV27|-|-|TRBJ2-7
TGTGCCAGCAGTTTAGGGGGCTGTTACGAGCAGTACTTC
CASSLGGCYEQYF
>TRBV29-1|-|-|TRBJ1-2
TGCAGCGTTGACTGGCAGGGTTTGGGCTACACCTTC
CSVDWQGLGYTF
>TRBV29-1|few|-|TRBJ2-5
TGCAGCGTTGGGCAGGGGGGAGAGACCCAGTACTTC
CSVGQGGETQYF
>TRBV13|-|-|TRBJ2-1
TGTGCCAGCAGCCCCTCGACTATCTACAATGAGCAGTTCTTC
CASSPSTIYNEQFF
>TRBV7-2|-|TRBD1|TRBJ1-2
TGTGCCAGCACCCCACCCGGGACAGGGCCTGTCTATGGCTACACCTTC
CASTPPGTGPVYGYTF
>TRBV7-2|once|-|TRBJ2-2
TGTGCCAGCAGGTTTGACACGACGAACACCGGGGAGCTGTTTTTT
CASRFDTTNTGELFF
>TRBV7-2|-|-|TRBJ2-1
TGTGCCAGCAGCCCCGATGTGGGGGCCCCCTACAATGAGCAGTTCTTC
CASSPDVGAPYNEQFF
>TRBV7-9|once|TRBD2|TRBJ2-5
TGTGCCAGCAGCTTCCTCGGGGCGGGAGGACTACAAGAGACCCAGTACTTC
CASSFLGAGGLQETQYF
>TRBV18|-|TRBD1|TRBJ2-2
TGTGCCAGCTCGAAACAAGGACAGGGGGCTTGGGAGCTGTTTTTT
CASSKQGQGAWELFF
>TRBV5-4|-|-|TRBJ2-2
TGTGCCACGGGGACTCCGGCGAGCACCGGGGAGCTGTTTTTT
CATGTPASTGELFF
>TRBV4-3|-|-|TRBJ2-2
TGCGCCAGCAGCCAAGACCTACCACCGAACACCGGGGAGCTGTTTTTT
CASSQDLPPNTGELFF
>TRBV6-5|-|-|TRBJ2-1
TGTGCCAGCACCCTACGGGGGTTCTACCGTGAGCAGTTCTTC
CASTLRGFYREQFF
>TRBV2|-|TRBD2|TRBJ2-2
TGTGCCATCAATAGGGAGGGCTGGGACACCGGGGAGCTGTTTTTT
CAINREGWDTGELFF
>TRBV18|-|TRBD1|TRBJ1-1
TGTGCCAGCTCAACAGGGGGCGGGTACACTGAAGCTTTCTTT
CASSTGGGYTEAFF
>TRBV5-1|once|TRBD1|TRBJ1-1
TGCGCCAGCAGCGAGCCGACAGGGGAAGCTTTCTTT
CASSEPTGEAFF
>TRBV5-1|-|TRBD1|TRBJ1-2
TGCGCCAGCAGTCCTCCGGGACAGGGTACCCATGGCTACACCTTC
CASSPPGQGTHGYTF
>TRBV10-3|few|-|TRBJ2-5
TGTGCCATTGCGACTAGTCAAGGAGAGACCCAGTACTTC
CAIATSQGETQYF
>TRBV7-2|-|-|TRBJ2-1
TGTGCCAGCAGCTTAGACAGGGTGGGGCACAATGAGCAGTTCTTC
CASSLDRVGHNEQFF
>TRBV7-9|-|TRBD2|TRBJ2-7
TGTGCCAGCAGCCCGCTGCCCTGGACTAGCGGGCACTCCTACGAGCAGTACTTC
CASSPLPWTSGHSYEQYF
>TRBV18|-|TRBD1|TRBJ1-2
TGTGCCAGCTCCCCTAAAACAGGGGTTGGCGGCTACACCTTC
CASSPKTGVGGYTF
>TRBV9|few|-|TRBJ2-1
TGTGCCAGCAGCGTAGGAGGACTCTTGGGCTACAATGAGCAGTTCTTC
CASSVGGLLGYNEQFF
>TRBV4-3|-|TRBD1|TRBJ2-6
TGCGCCAGCAGCCAAGACCGAGGGACAGCCGGGGCCAACGTCCTGACTTTC
CASSQDRGTAGANVLTF
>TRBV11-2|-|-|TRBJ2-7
TGTGCCAGCAGCGAGGTATTCGGCGTCCCAATCTACGAGCAGTACTTC
CASSEVFGVPIYEQYF
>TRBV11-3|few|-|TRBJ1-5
TGTGCCAGCAGGGAGCCGCGGGGAAGCAATCAGCCCCAGCATTTT
CASREPRGSNQPQHF
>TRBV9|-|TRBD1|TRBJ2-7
TGTGCCAGCAGCGCACCGGACAGGTACGAGCAGTACTTC
CASSAPDRYEQYF
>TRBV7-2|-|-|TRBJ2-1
TGTGCCAGCAGCTTAGATCGAGCGGTCCAATACAATGAGCAGTTCTTC
CASSLDRAVQYNEQFF
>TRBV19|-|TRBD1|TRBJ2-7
TGTGCCAGCCAGATGTCTCGGACAGGGGCCTACGAGCAGTACTTC
CASQMSRTGAYEQYF
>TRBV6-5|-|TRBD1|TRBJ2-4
TGTGCCACGCAGCACAGGGGAGCCAAAAACATTCAGTACTTC
CATQHRGAKNIQYF
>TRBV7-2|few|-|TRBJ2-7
TGTGCCAGCAGCTTGATAGTTGCTGCGGCTTACGAGCAGTACTTC
CASSLIVAAAYEQYF
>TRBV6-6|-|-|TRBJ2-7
TGTGCCAGCAGTCCGAGCTCCTACGAGCAGTACTTC
CASSPSSYEQYF
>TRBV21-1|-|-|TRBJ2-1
TGTGCCAGCAGCATCAAGGGGGTGAAAGCGGGGAAATACAATGAGCAGTTCTTC
CASSIKGVKAGKYNEQFF
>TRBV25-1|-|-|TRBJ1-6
TGTGCCAGCAGTGACTCTTCGAAGAGCTCCTATAATTCACCCCTCCACTTT
CASSDSSKSSYNSPLHF
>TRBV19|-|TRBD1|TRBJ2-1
TGTGCCAGTAGTATCAACCGGGACAGCAACAATGAGCAGTTCTTC
CASSINRDSNNEQFF